The rows below give T cell receptor beta chains drawn from one sample of a study of beta chain features in type 1 diabetes. Method: immunoSEQ multiplex PCR; TCRdb's copy keeps in-frame clones and lacks some. The table has a few hundred thousand clones, roughly 13% seen once. The sequencing input was naive CD4+ T cells from blood. These receptors all stem from a man aged 25 to 45 with type 1 diabetes. The CDR3 runs from the conserved cysteine through the conserved F or W. The order of the fields is J gene, clone size, V gene, D gene, CDR3 protein, CDR3 DNA. The D gene is left open where the match is weak. Clone size, where shown, is once, few, many, or a class for clones that have expanded.

j_gene: TRBJ2-7; abundance: .; v_gene: TRBV5-1; d_gene: TRBD2; CDR3aa: CASSPDSGSDYEQYF; CDR3nt: TGCGCCAGCAGCCCGGATAGCGGGAGCGACTACGAGCAGTACTTC
j_gene: TRBJ2-2; abundance: few; v_gene: TRBV6-5; d_gene: TRBD2; CDR3aa: CASSYRGGVPGELFF; CDR3nt: TGTGCCAGCAGTTACCGCGGGGGGGTACCCGGGGAGCTGTTTTTT
j_gene: TRBJ1-2; abundance: few; v_gene: TRBV9; d_gene: .; CDR3aa: CASSVEEQNYGYTF; CDR3nt: TGTGCCAGCAGCGTAGAAGAACAGAACTATGGCTACACCTTC
j_gene: TRBJ1-5; abundance: few; v_gene: TRBV4-2; d_gene: TRBD1; CDR3aa: CASSPRDRGGQPQHF; CDR3nt: TGTGCCAGCAGCCCCCGGGACAGGGGTGGTCAGCCCCAGCATTTT
j_gene: TRBJ1-5; abundance: .; v_gene: TRBV29-1; d_gene: .; CDR3aa: CSVGGQGTGPQHF; CDR3nt: TGCAGCGTTGGCGGTCAGGGGACGGGGCCCCAGCATTTT
j_gene: TRBJ2-7; abundance: few; v_gene: TRBV6-6; d_gene: .; CDR3aa: CASSYSFQGGYEQYF; CDR3nt: TGTGCCAGCAGTTACTCGTTTCAGGGGGGCTACGAGCAGTACTTC
j_gene: TRBJ1-2; abundance: .; v_gene: TRBV5-1; d_gene: TRBD1; CDR3aa: CASSPGTGNYGYTF; CDR3nt: TGCGCCAGCAGCCCCGGGACAGGGAACTATGGCTACACCTTC
j_gene: TRBJ1-5; abundance: few; v_gene: TRBV5-6; d_gene: .; CDR3aa: CASSLLGAGENQPQHF; CDR3nt: TGTGCCAGCAGCTTGTTGGGGGCAGGCGAAAATCAGCCCCAGCATTTT
j_gene: TRBJ1-2; abundance: .; v_gene: TRBV15; d_gene: .; CDR3aa: CATRGGSLGYTF; CDR3nt: TGTGCCACCCGGGGTGGCAGCCTGGGCTACACCTTC
j_gene: TRBJ2-2; abundance: few; v_gene: TRBV19; d_gene: .; CDR3aa: CASSLTGGAGELFF; CDR3nt: TGTGCCAGTAGTCTTACAGGGGGGGCCGGGGAGCTGTTTTTT
j_gene: TRBJ2-4; abundance: .; v_gene: TRBV10-3; d_gene: .; CDR3aa: CAISESGGKGDIQYF; CDR3nt: TGTGCCATCAGTGAGTCTGGCGGAAAAGGGGACATTCAGTACTTC
j_gene: TRBJ2-5; abundance: .; v_gene: TRBV2; d_gene: .; CDR3aa: CASSEAGAKIETQYF; CDR3nt: TGTGCCAGCAGTGAAGCGGGAGCTAAAATAGAGACCCAGTACTTC
j_gene: TRBJ1-2; abundance: .; v_gene: TRBV10-3; d_gene: .; CDR3aa: CAISESNQWNYGYTF; CDR3nt: TGTGCCATCAGTGAGTCAAATCAGTGGAACTATGGCTACACCTTC
j_gene: TRBJ2-5; abundance: .; v_gene: TRBV4-2; d_gene: TRBD2; CDR3aa: CASSQGTPTSGQETQYF; CDR3nt: TGTGCCAGCAGCCAAGGCACCCCGACTAGCGGTCAAGAGACCCAGTACTTC
j_gene: TRBJ2-7; abundance: once; v_gene: TRBV30; d_gene: TRBD1; CDR3aa: CAWTETGGSGQYF; CDR3nt: TGTGCCTGGACGGAGACAGGGGGCTCAGGGCAGTACTTC
j_gene: TRBJ2-6; abundance: few; v_gene: TRBV4-1; d_gene: TRBD2; CDR3aa: CASSQPASGGYSGANVLTF; CDR3nt: TGCGCCAGCAGCCAGCCGGCTAGCGGGGGCTACTCTGGGGCCAACGTCCTGACTTTC
j_gene: TRBJ2-1; abundance: .; v_gene: TRBV7-2; d_gene: TRBD2; CDR3aa: CASSAGTSGIDEQFF; CDR3nt: TGTGCCAGCAGCGCCGGGACTAGCGGGATCGATGAGCAGTTCTTC
j_gene: TRBJ2-6; abundance: .; v_gene: TRBV5-6; d_gene: .; CDR3aa: CASSFGGVTSGANVLTF; CDR3nt: TGTGCCAGCAGCTTTGGCGGGGTTACCTCTGGGGCCAACGTCCTGACTTTC
j_gene: TRBJ2-3; abundance: few; v_gene: TRBV6-5; d_gene: .; CDR3aa: CASRRDSEGTQYF; CDR3nt: TGTGCCAGCAGGCGGGACTCCGAGGGGACGCAGTATTTT
j_gene: TRBJ1-2; abundance: .; v_gene: TRBV18; d_gene: .; CDR3aa: CASSPRGGGYTF; CDR3nt: TGTGCCAGCTCACCGAGGGGAGGTGGCTACACCTTC
j_gene: TRBJ1-2; abundance: .; v_gene: TRBV18; d_gene: .; CDR3aa: CASSPTGDGYTF; CDR3nt: TGTGCCAGCTCACCAACAGGTGATGGCTACACCTTC
j_gene: TRBJ2-2; abundance: .; v_gene: TRBV5-1; d_gene: TRBD2; CDR3aa: CASGAGLGHTGELFF; CDR3nt: TGCGCCAGCGGTGCGGGACTAGGGCACACCGGGGAGCTGTTTTTT
j_gene: TRBJ2-5; abundance: few; v_gene: TRBV5-4; d_gene: .; CDR3aa: CASSLVGAETQYF; CDR3nt: TGTGCCAGCAGCTTGGTGGGAGCGGAGACCCAGTACTTC
j_gene: TRBJ1-2; abundance: few; v_gene: TRBV6-5; d_gene: TRBD1; CDR3aa: CASSPGTETRYGYTF; CDR3nt: TGTGCCAGCAGTCCCGGGACAGAAACCCGATATGGCTACACCTTC
j_gene: TRBJ1-1; abundance: few; v_gene: TRBV7-9; d_gene: .; CDR3aa: CASSLDRLTEAFF; CDR3nt: TGTGCCAGCAGCTTGGACAGACTCACTGAAGCTTTCTTT
j_gene: TRBJ2-3; abundance: .; v_gene: TRBV29-1; d_gene: TRBD1; CDR3aa: CSVHRGLSTDTQYF; CDR3nt: TGCAGCGTCCACAGGGGGTTGAGCACAGATACGCAGTATTTT
j_gene: TRBJ2-3; abundance: few; v_gene: TRBV5-1; d_gene: .; CDR3aa: CASSLSTDTQYF; CDR3nt: TGCGCCAGCAGCCTTAGCACAGATACGCAGTATTTT
j_gene: TRBJ1-2; abundance: .; v_gene: TRBV30; d_gene: .; CDR3aa: CAWRKTGILNYGYTF; CDR3nt: TGTGCCTGGAGGAAAACAGGGATCCTCAATTATGGCTACACCTTC
j_gene: TRBJ1-1; abundance: .; v_gene: TRBV7-2; d_gene: .; CDR3aa: CASSLYGLRNTEAFF; CDR3nt: TGTGCCAGCAGCCTTTATGGACTGAGGAACACTGAAGCTTTCTTT
j_gene: TRBJ2-1; abundance: .; v_gene: TRBV5-4; d_gene: TRBD2; CDR3aa: CASSPGYIAGTYNEQFF; CDR3nt: TGTGCCAGCAGCCCTGGATATATAGCGGGTACTTACAATGAGCAGTTCTTC
j_gene: TRBJ2-5; abundance: few; v_gene: TRBV5-1; d_gene: TRBD1; CDR3aa: CASSLEVGGETQYF; CDR3nt: TGCGCCAGCAGCTTGGAGGTAGGGGGCGAGACCCAGTACTTC
j_gene: TRBJ2-3; abundance: .; v_gene: TRBV2; d_gene: TRBD1; CDR3aa: CASIWDRGTDTQYF; CDR3nt: TGTGCCAGCATTTGGGACAGGGGGACAGATACGCAGTATTTT
j_gene: TRBJ2-2; abundance: few; v_gene: TRBV5-1; d_gene: TRBD1; CDR3aa: CASSSTGTGDTGELFF; CDR3nt: TGCGCCAGCAGCTCAACCGGGACAGGGGACACCGGGGAGCTGTTTTTT
j_gene: TRBJ1-2; abundance: .; v_gene: TRBV5-1; d_gene: .; CDR3aa: CASSLQGPSYGYTF; CDR3nt: TGCGCCAGCAGCTTGCAGGGTCCCTCCTATGGCTACACCTTC
j_gene: TRBJ1-1; abundance: few; v_gene: TRBV23-1; d_gene: TRBD1; CDR3aa: CASSPDRGRWTEAFF; CDR3nt: TGCGCCAGCAGTCCGGACAGGGGGCGGTGGACTGAAGCTTTCTTT
j_gene: TRBJ2-3; abundance: .; v_gene: TRBV11-2; d_gene: TRBD2; CDR3aa: CASSSGTSGSSF; CDR3nt: TGTGCCAGCAGCTCTGGGACTAGCGGGAGCTCATTT
j_gene: TRBJ2-7; abundance: few; v_gene: TRBV11-2; d_gene: .; CDR3aa: CASSSTDSSYEQYF; CDR3nt: TGTGCCAGCAGCTCGACTGACAGCTCCTACGAGCAGTACTTC
j_gene: TRBJ2-7; abundance: .; v_gene: TRBV4-1; d_gene: .; CDR3aa: CASSQEAVDFYEQYF; CDR3nt: TGCGCCAGCAGCCAAGAAGCGGTAGATTTCTACGAGCAGTACTTC
j_gene: TRBJ1-5; abundance: .; v_gene: TRBV25-1; d_gene: .; CDR3aa: CASSGAGISNQPQHF; CDR3nt: TGTGCCAGCAGTGGGGCGGGGATTAGCAATCAGCCCCAGCATTTT
j_gene: TRBJ1-5; abundance: .; v_gene: TRBV6-1; d_gene: TRBD1; CDR3aa: CASSGRTGGNQPQHF; CDR3nt: TGTGCCAGCAGTGGCCGGACAGGGGGCAATCAGCCCCAGCATTTT
j_gene: TRBJ2-2; abundance: .; v_gene: TRBV2; d_gene: TRBD2; CDR3aa: CASTAGGLAGTGELFF; CDR3nt: TGTGCCAGCACGGCCGGGGGACTAGCAGGGACCGGGGAGCTGTTTTTT
j_gene: TRBJ2-3; abundance: few; v_gene: TRBV9; d_gene: .; CDR3aa: CASSVGAEDTQYF; CDR3nt: TGTGCCAGCAGCGTAGGGGCTGAAGATACGCAGTATTTT
j_gene: TRBJ2-1; abundance: .; v_gene: TRBV27; d_gene: .; CDR3aa: CASSSDYQRGRVQFF; CDR3nt: TGTGCCAGCAGTTCGGACTACCAAAGGGGGAGGGTGCAGTTCTTC
j_gene: TRBJ2-5; abundance: .; v_gene: TRBV11-3; d_gene: .; CDR3aa: CASSALWQETQYF; CDR3nt: TGTGCCAGCAGTGCACTATGGCAAGAGACCCAGTACTTC
j_gene: TRBJ2-5; abundance: .; v_gene: TRBV9; d_gene: .; CDR3aa: CASSRENQETQYF; CDR3nt: TGTGCCAGCAGCCGGGAGAACCAAGAGACCCAGTACTTC
j_gene: TRBJ1-2; abundance: .; v_gene: TRBV7-2; d_gene: TRBD1; CDR3aa: CASSLGTGTAGGGYTF; CDR3nt: TGTGCCAGCAGCTTAGGGACAGGAACCGCTGGAGGTGGCTACACCTTC
j_gene: TRBJ1-2; abundance: few; v_gene: TRBV6-1; d_gene: .; CDR3aa: CASSEARRTAFYGYTF; CDR3nt: TGTGCCAGCAGTGAAGCGCGAAGGACAGCTTTCTATGGCTACACCTTC
j_gene: TRBJ2-3; abundance: .; v_gene: TRBV19; d_gene: .; CDR3aa: CASSIWGSADTQYF; CDR3nt: TGTGCCAGTAGTATATGGGGCTCAGCAGATACGCAGTATTTT
j_gene: TRBJ2-7; abundance: few; v_gene: TRBV2; d_gene: .; CDR3aa: CASSVQRGTYEQYF; CDR3nt: TGTGCCAGCAGTGTGCAACGGGGAACCTACGAGCAGTACTTC
j_gene: TRBJ2-2; abundance: few; v_gene: TRBV9; d_gene: TRBD1; CDR3aa: CASSVSGQAYTGELFF; CDR3nt: TGTGCCAGCAGCGTCTCGGGACAGGCCTACACCGGGGAGCTGTTTTTT
j_gene: TRBJ2-3; abundance: few; v_gene: TRBV25-1; d_gene: TRBD2; CDR3aa: CASSLSGGDTQYF; CDR3nt: TGTGCCAGCAGCTTATCGGGGGGAGATACGCAGTATTTT
j_gene: TRBJ2-5; abundance: .; v_gene: TRBV2; d_gene: .; CDR3aa: CASSAAGGTHETQYF; CDR3nt: TGTGCCAGCAGTGCTGCAGGGGGGACACATGAGACCCAGTACTTC
j_gene: TRBJ2-7; abundance: .; v_gene: TRBV30; d_gene: .; CDR3aa: CAWRASGYEQYF; CDR3nt: TGTGCCTGGAGGGCCAGCGGTTACGAGCAGTACTTC
j_gene: TRBJ1-2; abundance: few; v_gene: TRBV7-9; d_gene: TRBD1; CDR3aa: CASSPLTGLYGYTF; CDR3nt: TGTGCCAGCAGCCCATTGACAGGGCTCTATGGCTACACCTTC
j_gene: TRBJ1-2; abundance: once; v_gene: TRBV27; d_gene: TRBD1; CDR3aa: CASSLSQGSYGYTF; CDR3nt: TGTGCCAGCAGTTTATCACAGGGGAGCTATGGCTACACCTTC
j_gene: TRBJ1-2; abundance: few; v_gene: TRBV18; d_gene: .; CDR3aa: CASSIEDTYGYTF; CDR3nt: TGTGCCAGCTCAATCGAAGACACATATGGCTACACCTTC
j_gene: TRBJ1-1; abundance: .; v_gene: TRBV6-6; d_gene: TRBD1; CDR3aa: CASSFFQGQGATEAFF; CDR3nt: TGTGCCAGCAGTTTCTTCCAGGGACAGGGAGCCACTGAAGCTTTCTTT
j_gene: TRBJ2-1; abundance: few; v_gene: TRBV5-4; d_gene: TRBD2; CDR3aa: CASSLPAGGPVNEQFF; CDR3nt: TGTGCCAGCAGCTTGCCGGCGGGAGGGCCGGTCAATGAGCAGTTCTTC